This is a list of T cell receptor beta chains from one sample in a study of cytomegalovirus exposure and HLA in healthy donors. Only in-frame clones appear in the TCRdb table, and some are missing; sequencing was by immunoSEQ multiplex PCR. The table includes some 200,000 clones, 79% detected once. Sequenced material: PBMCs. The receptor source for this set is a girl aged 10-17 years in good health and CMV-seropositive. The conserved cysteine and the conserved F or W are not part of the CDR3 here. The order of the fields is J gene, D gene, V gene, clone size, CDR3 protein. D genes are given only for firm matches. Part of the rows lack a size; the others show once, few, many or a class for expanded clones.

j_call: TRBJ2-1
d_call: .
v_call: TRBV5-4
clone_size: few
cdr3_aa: ASSLAATVGSYNEQF

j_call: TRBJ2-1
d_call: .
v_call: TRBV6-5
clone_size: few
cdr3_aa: ASSYEGVAYNEQF

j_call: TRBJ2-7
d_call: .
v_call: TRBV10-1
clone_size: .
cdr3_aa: ASSESGRDEQY

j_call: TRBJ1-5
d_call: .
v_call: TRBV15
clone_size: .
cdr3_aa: ATSRGADNQPQH

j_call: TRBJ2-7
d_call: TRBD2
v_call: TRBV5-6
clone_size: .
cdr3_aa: ASSFYSGGAYEQY

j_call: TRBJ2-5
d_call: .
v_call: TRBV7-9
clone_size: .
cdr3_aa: ASSLGGGETQY

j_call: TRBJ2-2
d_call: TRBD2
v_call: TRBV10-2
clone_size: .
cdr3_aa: ASTGAGGTGELF

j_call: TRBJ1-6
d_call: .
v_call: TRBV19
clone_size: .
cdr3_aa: ASNNGASPLH

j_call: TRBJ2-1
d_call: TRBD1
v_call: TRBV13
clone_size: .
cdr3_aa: ASSPGTGGNEQF

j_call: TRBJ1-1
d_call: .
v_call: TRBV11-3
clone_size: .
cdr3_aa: ASSLTSGSEAF

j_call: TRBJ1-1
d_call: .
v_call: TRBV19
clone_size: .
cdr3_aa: ASSKHYDGVNTEAF

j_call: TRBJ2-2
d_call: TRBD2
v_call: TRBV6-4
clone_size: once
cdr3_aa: ASSDIAGSNTGELF

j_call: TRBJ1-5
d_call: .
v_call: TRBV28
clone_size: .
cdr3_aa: ASSFEGRNQPQH

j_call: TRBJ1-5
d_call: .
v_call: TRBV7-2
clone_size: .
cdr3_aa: ASSLGQGSNQPQH

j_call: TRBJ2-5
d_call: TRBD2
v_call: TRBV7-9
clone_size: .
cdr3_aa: ASSSLRGVLETQY

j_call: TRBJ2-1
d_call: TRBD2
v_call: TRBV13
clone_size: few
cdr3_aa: ASSLSQRGDNEQF

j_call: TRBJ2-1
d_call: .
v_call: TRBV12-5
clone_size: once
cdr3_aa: ASGSTRKSRDEQF

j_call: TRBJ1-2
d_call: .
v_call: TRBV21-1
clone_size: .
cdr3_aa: ASSLRTRDRVGVAYGYT

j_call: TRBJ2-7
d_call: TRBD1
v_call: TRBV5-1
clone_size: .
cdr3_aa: ASSLGTGSIYEQY

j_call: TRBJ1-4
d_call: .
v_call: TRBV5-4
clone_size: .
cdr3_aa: ASSLLTNEKLF

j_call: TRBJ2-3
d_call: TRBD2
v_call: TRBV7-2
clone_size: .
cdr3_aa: ASSWTTSGGTDTQY

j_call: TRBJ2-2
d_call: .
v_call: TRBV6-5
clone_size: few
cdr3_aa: ASSAPVTGELF

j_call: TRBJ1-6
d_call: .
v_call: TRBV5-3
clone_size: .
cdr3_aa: ARSSGDREGPDPSPLH

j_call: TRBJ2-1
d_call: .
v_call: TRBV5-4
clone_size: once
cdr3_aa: ASGKGASIGGEQF

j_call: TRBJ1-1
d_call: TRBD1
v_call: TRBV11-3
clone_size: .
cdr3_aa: ASSARFRGLETEAF

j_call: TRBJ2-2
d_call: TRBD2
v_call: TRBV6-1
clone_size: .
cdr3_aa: ASSGSGETGELF

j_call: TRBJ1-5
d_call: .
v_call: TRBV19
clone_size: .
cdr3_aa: ASSIGGSNQPQH

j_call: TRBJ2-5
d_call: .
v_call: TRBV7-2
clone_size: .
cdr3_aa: ASSLGTKAGSWQETQY

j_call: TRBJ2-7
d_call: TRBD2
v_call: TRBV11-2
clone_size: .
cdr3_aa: ASSLSGGLAGLRGEQY

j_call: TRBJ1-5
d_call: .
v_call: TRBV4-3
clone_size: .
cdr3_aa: ASSQEQGTQPQH

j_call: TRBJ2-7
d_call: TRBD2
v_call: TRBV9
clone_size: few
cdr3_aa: ASSVGLAAFRDEQY

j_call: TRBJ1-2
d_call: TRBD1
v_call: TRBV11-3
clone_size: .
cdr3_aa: ASSRRGTGVSGYT

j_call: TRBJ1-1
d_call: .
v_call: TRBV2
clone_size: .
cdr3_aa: APRRGNTEAF

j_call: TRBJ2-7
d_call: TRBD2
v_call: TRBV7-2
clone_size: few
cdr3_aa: ASSLDVAGGYEQY

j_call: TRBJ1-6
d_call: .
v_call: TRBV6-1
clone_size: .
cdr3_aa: ASSELGSPNSPLH

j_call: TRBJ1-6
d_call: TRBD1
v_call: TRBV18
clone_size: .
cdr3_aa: ASSPGTGGTPLH

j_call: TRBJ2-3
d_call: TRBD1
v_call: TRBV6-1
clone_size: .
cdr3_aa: ASSEGQGATDTQY

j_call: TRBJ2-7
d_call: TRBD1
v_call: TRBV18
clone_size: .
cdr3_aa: ASSPKGWDRARYEQY

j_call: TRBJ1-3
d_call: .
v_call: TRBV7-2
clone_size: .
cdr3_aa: ASSLARSGNTIY

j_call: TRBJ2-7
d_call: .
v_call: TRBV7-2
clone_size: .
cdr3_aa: ASSLENPRNEQY

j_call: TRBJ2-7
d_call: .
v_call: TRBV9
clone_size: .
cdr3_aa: ASSVQGEGGYEQY

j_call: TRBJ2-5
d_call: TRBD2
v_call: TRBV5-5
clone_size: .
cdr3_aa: ASSRGLAGGPRWETQY

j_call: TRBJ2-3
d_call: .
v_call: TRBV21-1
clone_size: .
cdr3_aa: ASSKDDDRPRDTQY

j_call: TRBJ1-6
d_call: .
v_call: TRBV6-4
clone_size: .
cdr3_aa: ASSDLLNSPLH

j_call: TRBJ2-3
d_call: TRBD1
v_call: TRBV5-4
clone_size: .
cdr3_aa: ASSFQSTGTGGRTQY

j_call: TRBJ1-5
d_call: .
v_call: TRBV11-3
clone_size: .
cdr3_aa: ASSYTSNQPQH

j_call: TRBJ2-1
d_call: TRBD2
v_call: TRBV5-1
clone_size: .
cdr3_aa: ASRAAGTSGAPSYNEQF

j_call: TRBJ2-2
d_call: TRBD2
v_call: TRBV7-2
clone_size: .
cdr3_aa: ASSMWTSGGPGELF

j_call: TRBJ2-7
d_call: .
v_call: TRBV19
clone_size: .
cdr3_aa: ASNSGTYYEQY

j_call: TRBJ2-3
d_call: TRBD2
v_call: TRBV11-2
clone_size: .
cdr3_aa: ASSSGTSGGADTQY

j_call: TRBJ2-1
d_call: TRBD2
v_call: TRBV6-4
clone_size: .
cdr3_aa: ASSQTRPSGGSYNEQF

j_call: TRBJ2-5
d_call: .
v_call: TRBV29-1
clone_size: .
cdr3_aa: SVEDQGWETQY

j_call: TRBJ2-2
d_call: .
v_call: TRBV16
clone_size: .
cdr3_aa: AGRLANTGELF

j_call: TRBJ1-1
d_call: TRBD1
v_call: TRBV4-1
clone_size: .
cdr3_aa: ASSQPTGVAF

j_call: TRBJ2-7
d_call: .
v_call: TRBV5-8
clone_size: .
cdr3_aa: ASGVLSGALYEQY